This T cell receptor (beta chain) was profiled in a study of T cell changes during pregnancy in multiple sclerosis. Libraries were prepared by immunoSEQ multiplex PCR; TCRdb keeps only in-frame clonotypes and omits some of them. The table records about 59,000 clones, approximately 94% of them present only once. The CDR3 contains 15 residues. Germline values: CDR1 MNHNY, CDR2 SVGAGI (reference sequence). The V gene lost 5 bases and the J gene lost 1 base, with 14 bases spanning the gap. The chain carries TRBV6-6 and TRBJ2-5; possible D gene TRBD1, 5 bases. The TCR sequence derives from a female donor with multiple sclerosis, enrolled in a pregnancy study. Sequenced here: CD8+ T cells from peripheral blood mononuclear cells, sampled after pregnancy. CDR3 loop: CASSDQNRGQETQYF. CDR3 nucleotide sequence: TGTGCCAGCAGTGATCAGAATAGGGGCCAAGAGACCCAGTACTTC.